A selection of T cell receptor beta chains follows, all from one sample in a study of post-analysis software for immune sequencing data. TCRdb re-called the PCR reads with MiXCR, one entry per CDR3 protein. The sample carries roughly 800,000 distinct CDR3 sequences, approximately 53% recorded once. The sample comprised blood. All receptors derive from a girl aged 10-17 years with multiple sclerosis. Both conserved end residues are part of each CDR3. The order of the fields is V gene, J gene, clone size, D gene, CDR3 protein, CDR3 DNA. The D gene is left open where the match is weak. Only part of the rows carry a size: once, few, many, or a class if the clone is expanded.

V gene: TRBV10-3
J gene: TRBJ2-7
clone size: once
D gene: .
CDR3 protein: CAISADRNEQYF
CDR3 DNA: TGTGCCATCAGTGCCGACCGCAATGAGCAGTACTTC

V gene: TRBV5-1
J gene: TRBJ2-5
clone size: few
D gene: TRBD2
CDR3 protein: CASSLGSGSSETQYF
CDR3 DNA: TGCGCCAGCAGCTTGGGTAGCGGGAGTTCAGAGACCCAGTACTTC

V gene: TRBV3-1
J gene: TRBJ2-5
clone size: .
D gene: .
CDR3 protein: CASSHTLAKEQYF
CDR3 DNA: TGTGCCAGCAGCCACACCCTCGCTAAAGAGCAGTACTTC

V gene: TRBV20-1
J gene: TRBJ2-5
clone size: .
D gene: .
CDR3 protein: CSAQRGDWQETQYF
CDR3 DNA: TGCAGTGCTCAGCGAGGGGACTGGCAAGAGACCCAGTACTTC

V gene: TRBV20-1
J gene: TRBJ2-7
clone size: .
D gene: .
CDR3 protein: CSARVAARYEQYF
CDR3 DNA: TGCAGTGCTAGAGTGGCAGCTAGGTACGAGCAGTACTTC

V gene: TRBV20-1
J gene: TRBJ2-7
clone size: .
D gene: TRBD2
CDR3 protein: CSARRFSGGFSYEQYF
CDR3 DNA: TGCAGTGCTAGAAGATTTAGCGGGGGGTTCTCCTACGAGCAGTACTTC

V gene: TRBV7-2
J gene: TRBJ2-5
clone size: .
D gene: .
CDR3 protein: CASSFGRRDQQYF
CDR3 DNA: TGTGCCAGCAGCTTCGGTCGACGGGACCAGCAGTACTTC

V gene: TRBV20-1
J gene: TRBJ2-1
clone size: few
D gene: .
CDR3 protein: CSASSFVGSYNEQFF
CDR3 DNA: TGCAGTGCTAGTTCCTTTGTCGGCTCCTACAATGAGCAGTTCTTC

V gene: TRBV7-3
J gene: TRBJ2-1
clone size: few
D gene: TRBD2
CDR3 protein: CASSRVSSGRAANPYNEQFF
CDR3 DNA: TGTGCCAGCAGCCGGGTGAGTAGCGGGAGGGCCGCCAACCCCTACAATGAGCAGTTCTTC

V gene: TRBV11-2
J gene: TRBJ1-2
clone size: few
D gene: .
CDR3 protein: CASSLDNRVNYGYTF
CDR3 DNA: TGTGCCAGCAGCTTAGACAACAGGGTAAACTATGGCTACACCTTC

V gene: TRBV29-1
J gene: TRBJ1-1
clone size: .
D gene: TRBD1
CDR3 protein: CSVEGRYRGRVSEAFF
CDR3 DNA: TGCAGCGTTGAAGGCCGGTACAGGGGGCGCGTTTCTGAAGCTTTCTTT

V gene: TRBV7-8
J gene: TRBJ1-2
clone size: .
D gene: .
CDR3 protein: CASSLAGAGGYTF
CDR3 DNA: TGTGCCAGCAGCTTAGCGGGGGCCGGTGGCTACACCTTC

V gene: TRBV7-9
J gene: TRBJ2-6
clone size: few
D gene: TRBD1
CDR3 protein: CASSLTRDRGQSNVLTF
CDR3 DNA: TGTGCCAGCAGCTTAACGCGGGACAGGGGGCAGTCCAACGTCCTGACTTTC

V gene: TRBV29-1
J gene: TRBJ1-2
clone size: few
D gene: TRBD1
CDR3 protein: CSVEDRTGMITYGYTF
CDR3 DNA: TGCAGCGTTGAAGATCGGACAGGGATGATCACCTATGGCTACACCTTC

V gene: TRBV20-1
J gene: TRBJ2-4
clone size: few
D gene: TRBD2
CDR3 protein: CSAEGSSGRDIQYF
CDR3 DNA: TGCAGCGCAGAGGGGAGTAGCGGGAGAGACATTCAGTACTTC

V gene: TRBV5-1
J gene: TRBJ1-2
clone size: .
D gene: .
CDR3 protein: CASSFAGPSYGYTF
CDR3 DNA: TGCGCCAGCAGCTTTGCAGGGCCGAGCTATGGCTACACCTTC

V gene: TRBV7-3
J gene: TRBJ2-5
clone size: .
D gene: .
CDR3 protein: CASSLMIQETQYF
CDR3 DNA: TGTGCCAGCAGCTTAATGATACAAGAGACCCAGTACTTC

V gene: TRBV5-1
J gene: TRBJ2-5
clone size: few
D gene: TRBD2
CDR3 protein: CASSPGTSKETQYF
CDR3 DNA: TGCGCCAGCAGCCCGGGGACTAGTAAAGAGACCCAGTACTTC

V gene: TRBV12-3/TRBV12-4
J gene: TRBJ1-2
clone size: .
D gene: .
CDR3 protein: CASSRQGTANYGYTF
CDR3 DNA: TGTGCCAGCAGCCGACAAGGGACGGCAAACTATGGCTACACCTTC

V gene: TRBV5-6
J gene: TRBJ2-3
clone size: .
D gene: .
CDR3 protein: CASRQWGPDTQYF
CDR3 DNA: TGTGCCAGCAGACAGTGGGGTCCAGATACGCAGTATTTT

V gene: TRBV7-9
J gene: TRBJ2-7
clone size: .
D gene: TRBD2
CDR3 protein: CASSLEGLVVDYEQYF
CDR3 DNA: TGTGCCAGCAGCTTAGAAGGACTAGTGGTTGATTACGAGCAGTACTTC

V gene: TRBV29-1
J gene: TRBJ2-7
clone size: .
D gene: TRBD1
CDR3 protein: CSALKDRALYYEQYF
CDR3 DNA: TGCAGCGCTCTCAAGGACAGGGCCCTCTACTACGAGCAGTACTTC

V gene: TRBV7-3
J gene: TRBJ1-1
clone size: .
D gene: .
CDR3 protein: CASSLTGRKNTEAFF
CDR3 DNA: TGTGCCAGCAGCTTAACTGGACGGAAGAACACTGAAGCTTTCTTT

V gene: TRBV12-3/TRBV12-4
J gene: TRBJ2-5
clone size: .
D gene: .
CDR3 protein: CASSLKTAQETQYF
CDR3 DNA: TGTGCCAGCAGTTTAAAAACAGCTCAAGAGACCCAGTACTTC

V gene: TRBV20-1
J gene: TRBJ1-4
clone size: .
D gene: .
CDR3 protein: CSATPLTTNEKLFF
CDR3 DNA: TGCAGTGCAACCCCCCTGACAACTAATGAAAAACTGTTTTTT

V gene: TRBV20-1
J gene: TRBJ2-5
clone size: .
D gene: TRBD1
CDR3 protein: CSATRTGGDNEQYF
CDR3 DNA: TGCAGTGCTACCAGGACAGGGGGAGACAATGAGCAGTACTTC

V gene: TRBV29-1
J gene: TRBJ1-4
clone size: .
D gene: .
CDR3 protein: CSAQIGVRSTEKLFF
CDR3 DNA: TGCAGCGCCCAAATCGGGGTACGCTCAACCGAAAAACTGTTTTTT

V gene: TRBV6-1
J gene: TRBJ2-1
clone size: .
D gene: TRBD2
CDR3 protein: CASSEEASGHYNEQFF
CDR3 DNA: TGTGCCAGCAGTGAAGAGGCTAGCGGACATTACAATGAGCAGTTCTTC

V gene: TRBV20-1
J gene: TRBJ2-1
clone size: .
D gene: TRBD1
CDR3 protein: CSADGQGADEQFF
CDR3 DNA: TGCAGTGCCGACGGACAGGGGGCGGATGAGCAGTTCTTC

V gene: TRBV10-3
J gene: TRBJ2-7
clone size: few
D gene: .
CDR3 protein: CAISVGPRDEQYF
CDR3 DNA: TGTGCCATCAGTGTGGGACCCCGGGACGAGCAGTACTTC

V gene: TRBV29-1
J gene: TRBJ2-7
clone size: .
D gene: .
CDR3 protein: CSVPGTYEQYF
CDR3 DNA: TGCAGCGTCCCGGGTACCTACGAGCAGTACTTC

V gene: TRBV27
J gene: TRBJ2-7
clone size: .
D gene: TRBD2
CDR3 protein: CASRRAGKSSYEQYF
CDR3 DNA: TGTGCCAGCAGGAGAGCGGGGAAGAGCTCCTACGAGCAGTACTTC

V gene: TRBV9
J gene: TRBJ2-7
clone size: .
D gene: .
CDR3 protein: CASSPPGDYEQYF
CDR3 DNA: TGTGCCAGCTCACCGCCAGGGGACTACGAGCAGTACTTC

V gene: TRBV5-1
J gene: TRBJ2-1
clone size: .
D gene: TRBD2
CDR3 protein: CASSKSGGGAVEQFF
CDR3 DNA: TGCGCCAGCAGTAAATCTGGCGGGGGGGCGGTTGAGCAGTTCTTC

V gene: TRBV15
J gene: TRBJ2-7
clone size: few
D gene: .
CDR3 protein: CATRGSSYEQYF
CDR3 DNA: TGTGCCACCAGGGGCAGCTCCTACGAGCAGTACTTC

V gene: TRBV4-1
J gene: TRBJ2-1
clone size: .
D gene: .
CDR3 protein: CASSQESSNEQFF
CDR3 DNA: TGCGCCAGCAGCCAAGAATCGAGCAATGAGCAGTTCTTC

V gene: TRBV5-1
J gene: TRBJ1-2
clone size: .
D gene: TRBD1
CDR3 protein: CASSRGTGRMNYGYTF
CDR3 DNA: TGCGCCAGCAGCCGAGGGACAGGGAGGATGAACTATGGCTACACCTTC

V gene: TRBV9
J gene: TRBJ1-2
clone size: .
D gene: TRBD1
CDR3 protein: CASSGSPRGYGYTF
CDR3 DNA: TGTGCCAGCAGTGGGTCGCCCAGGGGGTATGGCTACACCTTC

V gene: TRBV12-3/TRBV12-4
J gene: TRBJ1-5
clone size: .
D gene: .
CDR3 protein: CASSRGSRDNQPQHF
CDR3 DNA: TGTGCCAGCAGTCGCGGGAGTCGGGACAATCAGCCCCAGCATTTT

V gene: TRBV29-1
J gene: TRBJ2-1
clone size: few
D gene: .
CDR3 protein: CSVEGGTALSEQFF
CDR3 DNA: TGCAGCGTTGAAGGGGGGACCGCACTGTCAGAGCAGTTCTTC

V gene: TRBV29-1
J gene: TRBJ2-1
clone size: .
D gene: .
CDR3 protein: CSALDRPHRDEQFF
CDR3 DNA: TGCAGCGCTCTAGACAGGCCTCACCGGGATGAGCAGTTCTTC

V gene: TRBV7-9
J gene: TRBJ2-5
clone size: .
D gene: .
CDR3 protein: CASSPTKGGTQYF
CDR3 DNA: TGTGCCAGCAGTCCCACAAAGGGTGGGACCCAGTACTTC

V gene: TRBV18
J gene: TRBJ1-5
clone size: few
D gene: .
CDR3 protein: CASSPGDGQPQHF
CDR3 DNA: TGTGCCAGCTCACCAGGGGACGGTCAGCCCCAGCATTTT

V gene: TRBV11-2
J gene: TRBJ2-5
clone size: .
D gene: .
CDR3 protein: CASSRRERTLPQYF
CDR3 DNA: TGTGCCAGCAGCCGTAGGGAGCGGACCCTGCCCCAGTACTTC

V gene: TRBV4-1
J gene: TRBJ1-2
clone size: once
D gene: .
CDR3 protein: CASSQEDSGGYYGYTF
CDR3 DNA: TGCGCCAGCAGCCAAGAAGACAGTGGAGGGTACTATGGCTACACCTTC

V gene: TRBV25-1
J gene: TRBJ2-5
clone size: .
D gene: TRBD1
CDR3 protein: CASSDGQGGGETQYF
CDR3 DNA: TGTGCCAGCAGTGATGGACAGGGTGGAGGGGAGACCCAGTACTTC

V gene: TRBV5-1
J gene: TRBJ2-3
clone size: .
D gene: .
CDR3 protein: CASSPKTGSWEDTQYF
CDR3 DNA: TGCGCCAGCAGCCCGAAGACAGGATCATGGGAAGATACGCAGTATTTT

V gene: TRBV4-1
J gene: TRBJ2-3
clone size: few
D gene: .
CDR3 protein: CASSQDPGLGSTDTQYF
CDR3 DNA: TGCGCCAGCAGCCAAGATCCGGGGCTGGGAAGCACAGATACGCAGTATTTT

V gene: TRBV20-1
J gene: TRBJ2-7
clone size: few
D gene: .
CDR3 protein: CSARYHREYEQYF
CDR3 DNA: TGCAGTGCTAGGTACCACAGGGAGTACGAGCAGTACTTC

V gene: TRBV12-3/TRBV12-4
J gene: TRBJ2-5
clone size: .
D gene: .
CDR3 protein: CASSFNLLREQYF
CDR3 DNA: TGTGCCAGCAGTTTTAACCTCTTGAGGGAGCAGTACTTC

V gene: TRBV6-5
J gene: TRBJ2-7
clone size: .
D gene: .
CDR3 protein: CASSYSTYSYEQYF
CDR3 DNA: TGTGCCAGCAGTTACTCTACCTACTCCTACGAGCAGTACTTT

V gene: TRBV27
J gene: TRBJ1-6
clone size: .
D gene: TRBD1
CDR3 protein: CARWDRDSPLHF
CDR3 DNA: TGTGCCAGGTGGGACAGAGATTCACCCCTCCACTTT

V gene: TRBV20-1
J gene: TRBJ1-4
clone size: .
D gene: .
CDR3 protein: CSAAGGGYEKLFF
CDR3 DNA: TGCAGTGCTGCCGGTGGGGGCTATGAAAAACTGTTTTTT

V gene: TRBV28
J gene: TRBJ2-4
clone size: .
D gene: .
CDR3 protein: CASSSIVGMRLANIQYF
CDR3 DNA: TGTGCCAGCAGTTCTATCGTTGGGATGAGATTGGCAAACATTCAGTACTTC

V gene: TRBV4-1
J gene: TRBJ1-2
clone size: few
D gene: TRBD1
CDR3 protein: CASSQDHAGGTGNYGYTF
CDR3 DNA: TGCGCCAGCAGCCAAGATCACGCAGGGGGCACGGGGAACTATGGCTACACCTTC

V gene: TRBV12-3/TRBV12-4
J gene: TRBJ2-7
clone size: .
D gene: .
CDR3 protein: CASATGTSYEQYF
CDR3 DNA: TGTGCCAGCGCAACCGGCACTTCCTACGAGCAGTACTTC

V gene: TRBV20-1
J gene: TRBJ2-3
clone size: few
D gene: TRBD2
CDR3 protein: CSAKLAGGPDTQYF
CDR3 DNA: TGCAGTGCTAAACTAGCGGGGGGGCCAGATACGCAGTATTTT

V gene: TRBV10-3
J gene: TRBJ2-6
clone size: .
D gene: .
CDR3 protein: CAISDGQSGANVLTF
CDR3 DNA: TGTGCCATCAGTGATGGGCAGTCTGGGGCCAACGTCCTGACTTTC